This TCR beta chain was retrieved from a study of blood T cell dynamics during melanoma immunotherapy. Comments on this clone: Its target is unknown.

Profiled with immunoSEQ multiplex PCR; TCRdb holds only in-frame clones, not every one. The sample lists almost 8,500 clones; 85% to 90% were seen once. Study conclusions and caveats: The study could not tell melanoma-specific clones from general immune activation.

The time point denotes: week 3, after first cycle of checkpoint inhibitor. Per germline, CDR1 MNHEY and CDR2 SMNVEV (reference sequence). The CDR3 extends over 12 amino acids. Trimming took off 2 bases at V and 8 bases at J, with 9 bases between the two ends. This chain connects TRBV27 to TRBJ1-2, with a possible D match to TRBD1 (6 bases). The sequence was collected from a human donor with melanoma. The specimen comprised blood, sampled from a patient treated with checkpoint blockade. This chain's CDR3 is CASSLRGLGYTF. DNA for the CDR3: TGTGCCAGCAGTTTACGGGGGCTCGGCTACACCTTC.